What follows describes a single T cell receptor beta chain. The source of the sample is a study of blood T cell repertoires in COVID-19. At the level of the study: Sample material is recorded as cDNA or gDNA derived from T cells, B-cell-depleted T cells, or PBMCs.

Assay: immunoSEQ multiplex PCR; the TCRdb copy retains only in-frame clones and omits some. The sample lists about 170,000 clones, 88% occurring once. Germline V lookup: CDR1 SQVTM, CDR2 ANQGSEA. J was trimmed by 5 bases and V by 6 bases; bases with no gene match: 8. This CDR3 is built from 14 residues. The clonotype originates from a man in his fifties who had recovered from COVID-19. The sample comprised peripheral blood. The chain recombines TRBV29-1 with TRBJ2-2; 8 bases fit TRBD1. CDR3 sequence (DNA): TGCAGCGTGGTGACAGGGGCGGGGACCGGGGAGCTGTTTTTT. Amino acid sequence: CSVVTGAGTGELFF.